This entry describes one T cell receptor (beta chain). This clonotype was seen ten or more times. Its specific antigen is unknown. No base qualities exist here, and no much larger clone lies one base off it. The healthy controls were volunteers from a blood bank in Maryland, USA. For unsorted PBMC libraries, 2 million PBMCs were used after storage in RNAlater at -80 degrees C until RNA extraction. PBMCs were separated from peripheral blood using Ficoll-Hypaque density gradient centrifugation and then cryopreserved in liquid nitrogen. This record comes from a study of neurological immune-mediated disorders (dated by TCRdb to about 2019). Regarding the complete study: The study compared peripheral blood TCR-beta repertoires of HTLV-I-associated myelopathy (HAM/TSP) patients, multiple sclerosis patients and healthy controls using UMI-based sequencing. The 106 TCR-beta libraries covered PBMC samples along with longitudinal samples, technical triplicates, and paired sorted CD4+ and CD8+ T-cell subsets. Of the approximately 66 subjects in the cohort, about 14 were HAM/TSP patients, some 35 were multiple sclerosis patients, and approximately 20 were healthy controls.

To synthesize cDNA, template-switch 5'RACE was performed with a primer carrying a 10-nucleotide random unique molecular identifier so that each TCR transcript was tagged. Each sequencing run produced over 160 million TCR-beta sequences covering 15-18 subjects. The RNeasy kit was used for extraction of total RNA. The KAPA Real-time Library Amplification kit was used to amplify TCR-beta VDJ regions with primers for the TCR constant region and the 5'RACE anchor. Sample indexes and Illumina adaptors were added in a first PCR, after which library yield was increased in a second PCR. After Ampure bead purification, the TCR product of roughly 650 bp was size-selected on a 2% E-gel SizeSelection system. Library quality was checked on a Bioanalyzer, concentration was measured with Qubit, and libraries were quantified with the Kapa Library Quantification kit before pooling. Libraries were sequenced paired-end 2 x 150 bp on an Illumina HiSeq 2500. To increase sequence diversity, about 25-31% phiX was spiked into each library pool. On the authors' methods: The UMI-based MiGEC pipeline processed quality-filtered reads and removed over 75% of raw TCR sequences during error correction. VDJ genes were aligned to IMGT germline references, and clonotypes were defined by unique CDR3 amino acid sequence plus V-J genes. Clonal expansion, Shannon diversity and CDR3 relatedness were evaluated with VDJtools (CalcPairwiseDistances, ClusterSamples), while phylogenetic trees were built in CLCbio workbench. A clone was classed as expanded if it had 8 or more unique UMIs, a cutoff based on coefficient-of-variation modelling across technical triplicates. TCRdb took the public reads, trimmed them with fastp at Q25, ran MiXCR for clone calling and kept in-frame beta chains. A single entry per CDR3 protein holds the most common genes and DNA from its merged rows. The V and J calls shown here were made by TCRdb, not taken from the authors' results. The sample records over 25,000 distinct CDR3 sequences, 9.5% to 15% of which are singletons. The top ten clonotypes cover 7.8% of the sample.

Study-wide conclusions, independent of this receptor: Expanded clones from different subjects shared no identical CDR3 amino acid sequences, which suggests that TCR-beta repertoires were private in all groups. TCR clonal expansion was highest in HAM/TSP patients and lowest in MS patients, with MS patients falling below even healthy controls.

The CDR3 starts with the cysteine, ends with the phenylalanine, and has 12 residues. Just the 36-base CDR3 DNA is kept, in frame starting at base 1. Via the germline V gene, CDR1 is SQVTM and CDR2 ANQGSEA. The trim is 3 bases for V and 1 base for J, with a gap of 5 bases between the germline ends. Material for sequencing was PBMCs. The source is a man aged 60 to 69 in good health. This chain is built from TRBV29-1 and TRBJ2-3; no D gene call is confident. The sequence in DNA is TGCAGCGTTGATAAGGGCACAGATACGCAGTATTTT. The translation is CSVDKGTDTQYF.